The 25 T cell receptor beta chains reported below all come from one sample, sequenced in a study of CD8 T cells in ankylosing spondylitis. Study outcomes and limitations: About 8 highly homologous variants made up a TCR beta motif, and this motif appeared characteristic of ankylosing spondylitis blood.

One entry per CDR3 protein, called by TCRdb with MiXCR from the 5' RACE reads. The sample gives 700,000 to 850,000 distinct CDR3 sequences, around 11% of which show up once; roughly 0.51% is in the top ten. The antigens for these receptors are not known. The specimen was blood, either unsorted or a sorted T cell fraction (not recorded which). The receptors shown here come from a male donor with ankylosing spondylitis.

A word on this clonotype: One junction end disagrees with the germline gene, perhaps due to a read error. The V gene is TRBV4-2, the J gene TRBJ2-3, with a tentative D call TRBD2 (6 bases). From germline, CDR1 is LGHNA and CDR2 YNFKEQ. The CDR3 length is 16 residues. The DNA of the CDR3 is TGCGCCAGCAGCCAAGATTTTGCTAGCGGCACAGATACGCAGTATTTT. Its protein product is CASSQDFASGTDTQYF.

This clonotype was counted a few times. The chain recombines TRBV5-6 with TRBJ1-1; TRBD1 agrees at 10 bases. The CDR3 totals 14 residues. CDR1 is SGHDT, CDR2 YYEEEE, per germline. V shed 4 bases, J shed 5 bases, and the junction held 5 bases outside the gene matches. The CDR3 DNA follows: TGTGCCAGCAGCAACCGGGACAGGGGTACTGAAGCTTTCTTT. It yields the protein CASSNRDRGTEAFF.

The sample holds a few counts of this clonotype. The V and J genes are TRBV5-6 and TRBJ1-6; D may be TRBD1 (6 bases). Trimming shortened V by 1 base and J by 10 bases, and 15 bases separated the two germline ends. The CDR3 sequence is 15 residues long. The germline gives CDR1 SGHDT, CDR2 YYEEEE. The CDR3 DNA reads as TGTGCCAGCAGCTTGCCGCAGGGGCCGGGGTCACCCCTCCACTTT. It codes for CASSLPQGPGSPLHF.

There are a few counts of this clonotype. This sequence joins TRBV6-5 and TRBJ1-2; D may be TRBD1 (5 bases). V shed 1 base and J shed 8 bases, with 11 bases lying between them. This CDR3 contains 13 residues. CDR1 and CDR2 from the germline V gene are MNHEY and SVGAGI. Written as DNA, the CDR3 is TGTGCCAGCAGTTACTGGGGGGAGGGCGGCTACACCTTC. It specifies CASSYWGEGGYTF.

This clonotype was counted only a few times. The chain links TRBV5-1 to TRBJ2-7; TRBD2 is a possible D gene (6 bases). CDR1 is SGHRS and CDR2 is YFSETQ in the germline V gene. Trimming removed 5 bases at V and 1 base at J, with 16 bases between. The CDR3 totals 15 residues. The CDR3 coding sequence is TGCGCCAGCAGTTTTGGGTGGGGGGATTCCTACGAGCAGTACTTC. It specifies CASSFGWGDSYEQYF.

This chain links TRBV11-2 with TRBJ2-2, with D unresolved. From germline, CDR1 is SGHAT and CDR2 FQNNGV. Trimming took off 5 bases at V and 3 bases at J, with 13 bases between the two ends. This CDR3 has 15 amino acids. For the CDR3, the DNA is TGTGCCAGCAGCCTTCAGGATGGGGACACCGGGGAGCTGTTTTTT. Translated, it gives CASSLQDGDTGELFF. Complete variable domain (other parts from reference TRBV11-2 and TRBJ2-2): EAGVAQSPRYKIIEKRQSVAFWCNPISGHATLYWYQQILGQGPKLLIQFQNNGVVDDSQLPKDRFSAERLKGVDSTLKIQPAKLEDSAVYLCASSLQDGDTGELFFGEGSRLTVL.

The rearrangement links TRBV7-9 to TRBJ2-3, with D hard to call. With 1 base removed from V and 4 bases from J, the gap between germline ends came to 6 bases. This CDR3 is built from 13 residues. Per the germline V gene, CDR1 is SEHNR and CDR2 is FQNEAQ (reference sequence). The CDR3 nucleotides read TGTGCCAGCAGCTTAGAGGTCCCAGATACGCAGTATTTT. Translated: CASSLEVPDTQYF.

This sequence joins TRBV24-1 and TRBJ2-1; TRBD1 agrees at 10 bases. Germline V gives CDR1 KGHDR, CDR2 SFDVKD. V lost 4 bases and J lost 2; bases outside the gene matches: 7. CDR3 size: 17 residues. The CDR3 reads CATSDARDRGPYNEQFF. CDR3 DNA: TGTGCCACCAGTGACGCGAGGGACAGGGGTCCCTACAATGAGCAGTTCTTC.

This clonotype was detected a few times. The chain joins TRBV6-1 to TRBJ2-4, with TRBD1 matching over 8 bases. The CDR3 contains 13 residues. Germline V gives CDR1 MNHNS, CDR2 SASEGT. J lost 13 bases, V lost 6 bases, and 11 bases had no gene match. CDR3 sequence: CASRTGQATFQYF. In nucleotides, the CDR3 is TGTGCCAGCAGAACGGGACAGGCCACCTTCCAGTACTTC.

This CDR3 reads CASSQSGRGRFQPQHF. DNA for the CDR3: TGTGCCAGCAGCCAATCGGGCAGGGGGCGATTTCAGCCCCAGCATTTT. The rearrangement links TRBV16 to TRBJ1-5; 8 bases map to TRBD1. The V gene's germline CDR1 is KGHSY and CDR2 FQNENV. The CDR3 totals 16 residues. The V gene end was trimmed by 0 bases and the J gene end by 6 bases; junction bases not matched to a gene: 7.

This chain links TRBV27 with TRBJ2-7; D uncertain. V was cut by 3 bases and J by 1 base, with 10 bases left in between. CDR3 length equals 14 residues. Germline loops: CDR1 MNHEY, CDR2 SMNVEV (reference sequence). This CDR3 reads CASSLKPLSYEQYF. The DNA of the CDR3 is TGTGCCAGCAGTTTGAAACCGTTATCCTACGAGCAGTACTTC.

This clonotype came up many times. The CDR3 DNA reads TGTGCCAGCAGCTTAGTGGCCTCGGGGAACACTGAAGCTTTCTTT. It specifies CASSLVASGNTEAFF. The genes are TRBV7-2 and TRBJ1-1; D gene uncertain. The CDR3 contains 15 residues. V was shortened by 1 base and J by 1 base, with 10 bases between the two germline ends. Germline CDR1 is SGHTA and CDR2 is FQGNSA.

This clonotype occurred many times. The chain couples TRBV29-1 to TRBJ2-5, with 8 nucleotides matching TRBD1. Germline assignment: CDR1 SQVTM and CDR2 ANQGSEA. CDR3 size: 13 residues. Trimming cost V 6 bases and J 5 bases; bases outside gene matches: 8. The CDR3 coding sequence is TGCAGCGTAGGACAGGGTTCCGGGGAGACCCAGTACTTC. It is translated as CSVGQGSGETQYF.

This clonotype was found a few times. V and J are TRBV7-2 and TRBJ2-7; TRBD2 matches 8 bases. Unmatched junction bases numbered 12, after V lost 5 bases and J lost 3 bases. The CDR3 totals 16 residues. Germline CDR1 and CDR2: SGHTA and FQGNSA. CDR3 nucleotides: TGTGCCAGCAGCCTCGGGGAGCGGGAGTTCGACTACGAGCAGTACTTC. Amino acids: CASSLGEREFDYEQYF. Looking up the rest from reference TRBV7-2 and TRBJ2-7 gives the full variable domain: GAGVSQSPSNKVTEKGKDVELRCDPISGHTALYWYRQSLGQGLEFLIYFQGNSAPDKSGLPSDRFSAERTGGSVSTLTIQRTQQEDSAVYLCASSLGEREFDYEQYFGPGTRLTVT.

This clonotype was seen repeatedly, ten times or more. The rearrangement uses TRBV12-3 or TRBV12-4 and TRBJ1-1; 8 nucleotides line up with TRBD1. The CDR3 length is 15 residues. The V gene end was trimmed by 5 bases and the J gene end by 1 base; junction bases not matched to a gene: 6. In DNA form, the CDR3 reads TGTGCCAGCAGTGACTCCGGGACAGGGAACACTGAAGCTTTCTTT. Translating gives CASSDSGTGNTEAFF.

The chain uses TRBV29-1 and TRBJ1-2; TRBD1 matches 7 bases. The CDR3 sequence is 13 residues long. Per the germline V gene, CDR1 is SQVTM and CDR2 is ANQGSEA. V trimming: 5 bases; J trimming: 5 bases; junction bases outside the gene matches: 8. CDR3 sequence reads: CSVRQGDTYGYTF. The DNA of the CDR3 is TGCAGCGTTAGACAGGGAGACACGTATGGCTACACCTTC.

The sample holds many counts of this clonotype. The chain recombines TRBV7-9 with TRBJ1-2; D unclear. Germline V gene sequence: CDR1 SEHNR, CDR2 FQNEAQ (reference sequence). The ends were cut back, 4 bases at V and 0 bases at J, with 6 bases in the middle. This CDR3 spans 13 amino acids. CDR3 protein: CASSSGANYGYTF. The CDR3 coding sequence is TGTGCCAGCAGCTCGGGAGCTAACTATGGCTACACCTTC.

This clonotype turned up a few times. In DNA, the CDR3 is TGCAGCGTTCCGCTAGGAGGTTCTGGACCCAATGAGCAGTTCTTC. It is translated as CSVPLGGSGPNEQFF. The gene calls are TRBV29-1 and TRBJ2-1; tentative D call: TRBD2 (5 bases). The V gene's germline CDR1 is SQVTM and CDR2 ANQGSEA. The CDR3 runs 15 residues. V lost 5 bases and J 6 bases, leaving 20 bases between the germline ends.

In this sample, this clonotype turned up a few times. The chain joins TRBV9 to TRBJ1-2; possibly TRBD1 for D (5 bases). Trimming took off 3 bases at V and 7 bases at J, with 10 bases between the two ends. Germline V gene lookup returns CDR1 SGDLS and CDR2 YYNGEE. The CDR3 length is 12 residues. CDR3 nucleotides: TGTGCCAGCAGCGAAGGGACGGCTGGCTACACCTTC. Protein: CASSEGTAGYTF.

This clonotype was picked up many times. J is TRBJ1-1 and V is TRBV20-1; the D is unclear. Per germline, CDR1 DFQATT and CDR2 SNEGSKA (reference sequence). The V gene lost 5 bases and the J gene lost 11 bases, with 15 bases spanning the gap. The CDR3 covers 11 residues. The CDR3 protein is CSAPRKLGAFF. The CDR3 coding sequence is TGCAGTGCTCCCCGGAAGCTGGGGGCTTTCTTT.

This chain joins TRBV29-1 and TRBJ2-7; 14 bases match TRBD2. The CDR3 runs 16 residues. After removal of 4 bases from V and 6 bases from J, the junction contained 11 bases not matched to a gene. The V gene's germline CDR1 is SQVTM and CDR2 ANQGSEA. The CDR3 region is CSVGRLAGGLRFEQYF. The CDR3 DNA reads TGCAGCGTTGGGCGACTAGCGGGAGGGCTCCGCTTCGAGCAGTACTTC.

This clonotype was counted between two and nine times. V gene TRBV7-2 combines with J gene TRBJ2-2; the D is unclear. Germline CDR1 is SGHTA and CDR2 is FQGNSA. Trimming left V 5 bases short and J 3 bases short, with 16 bases between. This CDR3 spans 16 amino acids. CDR3 DNA sequence: TGTGCCAGCAGCCGCCAGCAGACCTTGTACACCGGGGAGCTGTTTTTT. Residues: CASSRQQTLYTGELFF.

This clonotype was seen many times. This sequence joins TRBV20-1 and TRBJ2-1; 10 nucleotides agree with TRBD2. The length of the CDR3 is 16 residues. Germline loops: CDR1 DFQATT, CDR2 SNEGSKA (reference sequence). The V gene end was trimmed by 5 bases and the J gene end by 2 bases; junction bases not matched to a gene: 9. The DNA for the CDR3 is TGCAGTGCTCAAGCACTAGCGGGGCCAGCCTACAATGAGCAGTTCTTC. This translates into CSAQALAGPAYNEQFF.

This chain joins TRBV20-1 and TRBJ1-3; 7 bases align to TRBD1. This CDR3 region has 14 residues. Germline V gives CDR1 DFQATT, CDR2 SNEGSKA (reference sequence). J lost 1 base, V lost 5 bases, and 5 bases had no gene match. The CDR3 here is CSAGRQGSGNTIYF. DNA for the CDR3: TGCAGTGCTGGGCGACAGGGTTCTGGAAACACCATATATTTT.

The V and J genes are TRBV5-1 and TRBJ2-5, with a possible D match to TRBD1 (6 bases). This CDR3 comprises 14 residues. In germline, CDR1 is SGHRS, CDR2 YFSETQ. Trimming pared 4 bases from V and 1 base from J, leaving 11 bases between. CDR3 bases: TGCGCCAGCAGCGAACAGGGCTTCCAAGAGACCCAGTACTTC. Its protein product is CASSEQGFQETQYF.